This record covers a single T cell receptor beta chain. This sample includes further DNA sequences coding for the same CDR3. A deep-level run was used for the assay. Genomic DNA (from each subset) was split evenly across several immunoSEQ plates. Clones were read by immunoSEQ multiplex PCR, and TCRdb kept only the in-frame ones, dropping some. The sample contains over 2 million clones, around 92% of which appear only once. The data are from a study of shared clonotypes between healthy human individuals. Across the study: A donor's plate count was three for CD4 naive and three for CD4 memory; CD8 naive had two and CD8 memory one.

This CDR3 has 11 amino acids. Germline CDR1 SEHNR, CDR2 FQNEAQ (reference sequence). Trimming left V 4 bases short and J 4 bases short, with 5 bases between. The origin of this receptor is a man aged 18 to 30 in good health. Some clones in this sample may be carry-over from other donors' samples. The sequenced material came from naive CD4+ T cells from PBMCs. Subset in this sample: CD45RA+ positively selected. This chain connects TRBV7-9 to TRBJ2-7, with D uncertain. The CDR3 sequence: CASSSLYEQYF. The CDR3 nucleotides read TGTGCCAGCAGCTCACTATACGAGCAGTACTTC.